Below, 27 T cell receptor beta chains from the same sample are listed, as sequenced in a study of T cell changes during pregnancy in multiple sclerosis. The protocol was immunoSEQ multiplex PCR, while the TCRdb copy is restricted to in-frame clones and leaves out a portion. The table includes approximately 20,000 clones, approximately 90% detected once. This specimen was CD4+ T cells from peripheral blood mononuclear cells, taken in the third trimester of pregnancy. All receptors derive from a female donor with multiple sclerosis, enrolled in a pregnancy study.

The rearrangement uses TRBV30 and TRBJ2-7; the D gene is possibly TRBD1 (5 bases). V lost 4 bases, J lost 2 bases, and 15 bases lay in between. The germline V gene encodes CDR1 GTSNPN and CDR2 SVGIG (reference sequence). The CDR3 has 14 amino acids. The CDR3 coding sequence is TGTGCCTGGACTAGGCTGGGGCAGGCCTACGAGCAGTACTTC. It encodes CAWTRLGQAYEQYF.

The chain is built from TRBV19 and TRBJ2-5; 9 bases align to TRBD2. Germline CDR1 is LNHDA and CDR2 is SQIVND (reference sequence). Germline trimming cut 3 bases from V and 10 bases from J; bases unmatched to any gene: 9. The CDR3 is 14 amino acids. The CDR3 DNA reads TGTGCCAGTAGTATCCAAAGCGGGGGGCGAAACCAGTACTTC. Its translation is CASSIQSGGRNQYF.

The rearrangement uses TRBV7-9 and TRBJ2-3; 9 bases are shared with TRBD2. This CDR3 comprises 16 residues. V was clipped by 3 bases and J by 1 base; unmatched bases: 5. CDR1 is SEHNR, CDR2 FQNEAQ, per germline (reference sequence). The CDR3 region is CASSLGSGGRTDTQYF. CDR3 coding DNA: TGTGCCAGCAGCTTGGGGAGCGGGGGGCGCACAGATACGCAGTATTTT.

This clone was picked up one time. For the CDR3, the DNA is TGTGCCAGCAGCTTAATGGGTGGGCCGGGGGAGACCCAGTACTTC. Its translation is CASSLMGGPGETQYF. V is TRBV7-3 and J is TRBJ2-5, with D possibly being TRBD2 (5 bases). Per the germline V gene, CDR1 is SGHTA and CDR2 is FQGTGA. This CDR3 is built from 15 residues. Trimming cost V 1 base and J 5 bases, with 14 bases left between them.

This chain connects TRBV7-9 to TRBJ1-2, with D perhaps TRBD1 (5 bases). This CDR3 has 14 amino acids. V was shortened by 1 base and J by 3 bases, with 9 bases between the two germline ends. The V gene's germline CDR1 is SEHNR and CDR2 FQNEAQ (reference sequence). The CDR3 is CASSLGAGDYGYTF. The DNA of the CDR3 is TGTGCCAGCAGCTTAGGTGCGGGGGACTATGGCTACACCTTC.

The V gene is TRBV6-1, the J gene TRBJ1-6; weak D call: TRBD1 (5 bases). The V and J ends lost 6 bases and 8 bases respectively, with 20 bases between them. Germline assignment: CDR1 MNHNS and CDR2 SASEGT. The CDR3 is 16 residues long. CDR3 nucleotide sequence: TGTGCCAGCAGGGAACTTCAGGGTGGTATAGATTCACCCCTCCACTTT. Its translation: CASRELQGGIDSPLHF.

The chain joins TRBV30 to TRBJ1-3, with unresolved D. V was shortened by 3 bases and J by 0 bases, with 9 bases between the two germline ends. CDR1 and CDR2 from the germline V gene are GTSNPN and SVGIG (reference sequence). There are 14 residues in the CDR3. The CDR3 nucleotides read TGTGCCTGGAGCCACAGTTCCTCTGGAAACACCATATATTTT. It yields the protein CAWSHSSSGNTIYF.

The V gene is TRBV6-6, the J gene TRBJ1-1, with 7 bases matching TRBD1. V lost 5 bases and J lost 3; bases outside the gene matches: 9. The CDR3 length is 15 residues. Germline V gives CDR1 MNHNY, CDR2 SVGAGI (reference sequence). The CDR3 loop is CASSKQGNSDTEAFF. The CDR3 coding sequence is TGTGCCAGCAGTAAACAGGGGAACTCGGACACTGAAGCTTTCTTT.

The chain combines TRBV7-8 with TRBJ1-5; 7 nucleotides match TRBD1. This CDR3 is 14 amino acids long. CDR1 and CDR2 from the germline V gene are SGHVS and FQNEAQ. The V gene end was trimmed by 8 bases and the J gene end by 1 base; junction bases not matched to a gene: 5. CDR3 sequence (DNA): TGTGCCAGCCGCAAGGGGGCCAGCAATCAGCCCCAGCATTTT. Protein product: CASRKGASNQPQHF.

The chain is built from TRBV25-1 and TRBJ1-2; a possible D gene is TRBD1 (5 bases). Germline V CDR1 and CDR2: MGHDK, SYGVNS. Trimming removed 1 base at V and 7 bases at J, with 22 bases between. This CDR3 has 17 residues. The CDR3 spells CASSEFPGGQGMSGYTF. As DNA, the CDR3 is TGTGCCAGCAGTGAATTTCCCGGTGGGCAGGGAATGTCTGGCTACACCTTC.

V is TRBV7-2 and J is TRBJ2-2, with TRBD1 matching over 11 bases. CDR1 and CDR2 from the germline V gene are SGHTA and FQGNSA. The length of the CDR3 is 15 residues. V shed 4 bases and J 6 bases; nucleotides not matched to a gene: 4. The CDR3, as DNA: TGTGCCAGCAGCTCGGACAGGGGGCGCTCCGGGGAGCTGTTTTTT. This encodes CASSSDRGRSGELFF.

The gene calls are TRBV5-6 and TRBJ2-3, with 13 bases identical to TRBD2. This CDR3 is built from 15 residues. V lost 4 bases to trimming and J lost 4 bases; unmatched junction nucleotides: 3. Per germline, CDR1 SGHDT and CDR2 YYEEEE. The CDR3 sequence: CASSRLAGGADTQYF. CDR3 nucleotides: TGTGCCAGCAGCAGACTAGCGGGGGGCGCAGATACGCAGTATTTT.

This rearrangement joins TRBV5-4 to TRBJ2-7; no clear D gene. Germline V gives CDR1 SGHNT, CDR2 YYREEE (reference sequence). The length of the CDR3 is 15 residues. Trimming took off 0 bases at V and 1 base at J, with 11 bases between the two ends. For the CDR3, the DNA is TGTGCCAGCAGCTTGGACATGTCAAGTTCCTACGAGCAGTACTTC. Translated, it gives CASSLDMSSSYEQYF.

The chain is built from TRBV5-8 and TRBJ1-4, with a possible D match to TRBD1 (5 bases). The CDR3 consists of 13 residues. V gave up 10 bases and J gave up 8 bases, with 18 bases separating them. Germline CDR1 SGHTS, CDR2 YDEGEE. DNA for the CDR3: TGTGCCTCCCAGGGAAGGGTGGGCGAAAAACTGTTTTTT. It encodes CASQGRVGEKLFF.

The gene calls are TRBV6-5 and TRBJ1-1, with TRBD1 as a possible D gene (5 bases). Germline V gene sequence: CDR1 MNHEY, CDR2 SVGAGI. The CDR3 contains 16 residues. The V and J ends lost 0 bases and 0 bases respectively, with 11 bases between them. The DNA for the CDR3 is TGTGCCAGCAGTTACTCGATACCAGGGTTGAACACTGAAGCTTTCTTT. Amino acid sequence: CASSYSIPGLNTEAFF.

The chain links TRBV27 to TRBJ1-1; TRBD1 might be the D (6 bases). The CDR3 is 16 amino acids. Germline-derived CDR1 and CDR2 are MNHEY and SMNVEV (reference sequence). V gave up 5 bases and J gave up 4 bases, with 20 bases separating them. The CDR3 nucleotides are TGTGCCAGCAGTCCCGGGGCCTACAGGGTAGGCACTGAAGCTTTCTTT. This translates into CASSPGAYRVGTEAFF.

This chain links TRBV5-8 with TRBJ2-1, with D tentatively TRBD2 (6 bases). Germline V gene data show CDR1 as SGHTS and CDR2 as YDEGEE. The V end lost 4 bases, the J end lost 5 bases, and 13 bases lay between the germline ends. The CDR3 is 14 amino acids. For the CDR3, the DNA is TGTGCCAGCAGCCCGAGTAGCGGTCACAATGAGCAGTTCTTC. Translation gives CASSPSSGHNEQFF.

The chain is built from TRBV6-6 and TRBJ1-5; a possible D gene is TRBD1 (5 bases). The CDR3 totals 13 residues. V lost 5 bases, J lost 2 bases, and 7 bases lay in between. Germline loops: CDR1 MNHNY, CDR2 SVGAGI (reference sequence). The CDR3 DNA reads TGTGCCAGCAGTGCGACAGGCAATCAGCCCCAGCATTTT. This gives the protein CASSATGNQPQHF.

This chain connects TRBV5-1 to TRBJ2-1; 13 nucleotides match TRBD2. Germline-derived CDR1 and CDR2 are SGHRS and YFSETQ. The CDR3 runs 14 residues. The V segment lost 2 bases and the J segment 11 bases; nucleotides outside the gene matches: 4. DNA of the CDR3: TGCGCCAGCAGCTTAGGACTAGCGGGGGTTCAGCAGTTCTTC. This gives the protein CASSLGLAGVQQFF.

The chain joins TRBV30 to TRBJ1-3, with D possibly TRBD1 on 6 matching bases. Germline CDR1 and CDR2: GTSNPN and SVGIG (reference sequence). V lost 4 bases, J lost 0 bases, and 16 bases lay in between. The CDR3 spans 16 residues. The CDR3 DNA reads as TGTGCCTGGATCCTGGCAGGGGCAATCTCTGGAAACACCATATATTTT. This gives the protein CAWILAGAISGNTIYF.

V gene TRBV5-1 combines with J gene TRBJ1-1; TRBD1 matches at 9 bases. V shed 6 bases and J 3 bases; nucleotides not matched to a gene: 9. The CDR3 extends over 15 amino acids. Germline V CDR1 and CDR2: SGHRS, YFSETQ. CDR3 residues: CASTLRDRDHTEAFF. CDR3 DNA sequence: TGCGCCAGCACCCTTCGGGACAGGGACCACACTGAAGCTTTCTTT.

This clone was detected only once. This chain joins TRBV7-9 and TRBJ2-1; a possible D gene is TRBD2 (6 bases). The germline gives CDR1 SEHNR, CDR2 FQNEAQ (reference sequence). Trimming cost V 5 bases and J 9 bases, with 11 bases left between them. The CDR3 contains 12 residues. CDR3 protein: CASSRERGEQFF. In DNA, the CDR3 is TGTGCCAGCAGCCGGGAGAGGGGTGAGCAGTTCTTC.

J is TRBJ2-1 and V is TRBV7-3; 9 nucleotides align to TRBD1. The CDR3 contains 15 residues. Unmatched junction bases numbered 11, after V lost 5 bases and J lost 9 bases. The germline V gene encodes CDR1 SGHTA and CDR2 FQGTGA. In DNA, the CDR3 is TGTGCCAGCAGCCGGTTGGGACAGGGAAGTGGTGAGCAGTTCTTC. It is translated as CASSRLGQGSGEQFF.

The CDR3 coding sequence is TGCGCCAGCAGCCAATCCGGGACACGAAATTTCTACGAGCAGTACTTC. Translation gives CASSQSGTRNFYEQYF. The chain joins TRBV4-3 to TRBJ2-7; TRBD1 might be the D (6 bases). Germline loops: CDR1 LGHNA, CDR2 YSLEER. The ends were cut back, 2 bases at V and 3 bases at J, with 17 bases in the middle. CDR3 length: 16 residues.

This chain connects TRBV19 to TRBJ1-1; 10 nucleotides match TRBD1. Germline values: CDR1 LNHDA, CDR2 SQIVND (reference sequence). The CDR3 runs 14 residues. With 3 bases clipped from V and 6 bases from J, the junction kept 4 bases outside the gene matches. This chain's CDR3 is CASSIPTGGSEAFF. The CDR3 DNA sequence: TGTGCCAGTAGTATCCCGACAGGGGGCTCTGAAGCTTTCTTT.

This clone came up once. This chain connects TRBV18 to TRBJ1-2, with TRBD1 matching 8 bases. V lost 2 bases and J lost 5; bases outside the gene matches: 4. This CDR3 spans 14 amino acids. Germline V gene lookup returns CDR1 KGHSH and CDR2 LQKENI. The CDR3, as DNA: TGTGCCAGCTCACCAGGACAGGGAGGTTATGGCTACACCTTC. This codes for CASSPGQGGYGYTF. Supplemented by reference TRBV18 and TRBJ1-2, the full variable domain reads NAGVMQNPRHLVRRRGQEARLRCSPMKGHSHVYWYRQLPEEGLKFMVYLQKENIIDESGMPKERFSAEFPKEGPSILRIQQVVRGDSAAYFCASSPGQGGYGYTFGSGTRLTVV.

This clone was observed once. The V call is TRBV5-5, the J call TRBJ2-1; D ambiguous. The germline V and J ends were trimmed by 0 bases and 13 bases, with 11 bases remaining between them. Germline V lookup: CDR1 SGHKS, CDR2 YYEKEE (reference sequence). The CDR3 is made up of 12 amino acids. CDR3 nucleotide sequence: TGTGCCAGCAGCTTGGCCCGTGGCACCCAGTTCTTC. Translating it yields CASSLARGTQFF.